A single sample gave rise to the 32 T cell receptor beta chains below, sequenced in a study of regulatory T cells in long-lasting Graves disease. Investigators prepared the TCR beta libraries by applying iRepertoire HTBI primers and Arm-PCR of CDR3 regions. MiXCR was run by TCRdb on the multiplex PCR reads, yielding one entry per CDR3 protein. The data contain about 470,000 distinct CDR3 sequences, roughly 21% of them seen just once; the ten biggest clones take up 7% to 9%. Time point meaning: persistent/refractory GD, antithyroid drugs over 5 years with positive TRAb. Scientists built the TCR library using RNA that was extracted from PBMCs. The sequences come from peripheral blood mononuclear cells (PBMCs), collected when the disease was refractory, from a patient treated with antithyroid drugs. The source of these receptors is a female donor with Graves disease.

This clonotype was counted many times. The CDR3 region is CASGGAVDGYTF. CDR3 DNA: TGTGCCAGCGGGGGCGCGGTGGATGGCTACACCTTC. This chain connects TRBV28 to TRBJ1-2; D might be TRBD1 (6 bases). CDR1 and CDR2 (germline): MDHEN, SYDVKM. V was trimmed by 8 bases and J by 6 bases, leaving 13 bases between them. The CDR3 has 12 residues.

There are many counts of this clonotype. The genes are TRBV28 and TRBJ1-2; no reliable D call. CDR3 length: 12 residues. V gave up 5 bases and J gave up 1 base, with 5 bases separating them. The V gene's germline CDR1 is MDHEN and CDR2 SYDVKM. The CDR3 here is CASSPVNYGYTF. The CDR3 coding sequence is TGTGCCAGCAGTCCCGTTAACTATGGCTACACCTTC.

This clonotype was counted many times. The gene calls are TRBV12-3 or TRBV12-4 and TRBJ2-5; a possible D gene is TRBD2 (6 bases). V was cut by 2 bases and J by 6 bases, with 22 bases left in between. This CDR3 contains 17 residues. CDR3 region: CASSLNLEGLAMQTQYF. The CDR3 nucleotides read TGTGCCAGCAGTTTAAATTTGGAGGGGCTAGCAATGCAGACCCAGTACTTC.

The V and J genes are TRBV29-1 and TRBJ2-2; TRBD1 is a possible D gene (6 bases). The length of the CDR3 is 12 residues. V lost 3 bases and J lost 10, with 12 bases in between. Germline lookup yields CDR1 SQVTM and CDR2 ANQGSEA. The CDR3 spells CSVDRGDKELFF. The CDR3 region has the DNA TGCAGCGTTGACAGGGGAGATAAGGAGCTGTTTTTT.

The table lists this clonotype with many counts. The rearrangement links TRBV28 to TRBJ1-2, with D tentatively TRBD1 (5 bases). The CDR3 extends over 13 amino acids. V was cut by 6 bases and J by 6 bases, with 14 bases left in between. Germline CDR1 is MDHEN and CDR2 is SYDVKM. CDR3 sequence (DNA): TGTGCCAGCAGCAACGGGACCGGGGATGGCTACACCTTC. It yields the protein CASSNGTGDGYTF.

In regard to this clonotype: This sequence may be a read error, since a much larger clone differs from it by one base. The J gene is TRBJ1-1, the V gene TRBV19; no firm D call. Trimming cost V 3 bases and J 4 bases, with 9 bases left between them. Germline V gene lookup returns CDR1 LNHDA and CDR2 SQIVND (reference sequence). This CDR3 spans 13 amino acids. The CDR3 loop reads CASSIDGSTEAFF. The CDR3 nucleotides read TGTGCCAGTAGTATCGACGGAAGCACTGAAGCTTTCTTT. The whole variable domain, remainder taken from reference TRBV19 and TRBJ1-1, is DGGITQSPKYLFRKEGQNVTLSCEQNLNHDAMYWYRQDPGQGLRLIYYSQIVNDFQKGDIAEGYSVSREKKESFPLTVTSAQKNPTAFYLCASSIDGSTEAFFGQGTRLTVV.

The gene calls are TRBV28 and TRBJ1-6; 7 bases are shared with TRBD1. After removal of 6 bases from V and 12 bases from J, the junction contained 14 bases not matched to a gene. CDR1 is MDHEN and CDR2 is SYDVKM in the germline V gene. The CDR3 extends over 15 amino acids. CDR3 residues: CASSLTGVIAEPLHF. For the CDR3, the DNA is TGTGCCAGCAGCTTAACAGGGGTGATCGCTGAACCCCTCCACTTT.

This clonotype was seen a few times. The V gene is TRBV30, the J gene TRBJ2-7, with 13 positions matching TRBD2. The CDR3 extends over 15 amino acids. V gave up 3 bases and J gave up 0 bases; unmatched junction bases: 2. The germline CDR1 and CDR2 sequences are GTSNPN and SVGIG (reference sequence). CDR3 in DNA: TGTGCCTGGAGACTAGCGGGGGGGAGCTCCTACGAGCAGTACTTC. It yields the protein CAWRLAGGSSYEQYF.

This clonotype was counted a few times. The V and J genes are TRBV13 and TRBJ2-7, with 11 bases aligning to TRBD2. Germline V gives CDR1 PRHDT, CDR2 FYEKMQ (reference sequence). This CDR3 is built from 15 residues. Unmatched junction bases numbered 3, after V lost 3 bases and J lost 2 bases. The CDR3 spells CASSFSTSGAYEQYF. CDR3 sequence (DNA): TGTGCCAGCAGCTTTTCGACTAGCGGGGCCTACGAGCAGTACTTC. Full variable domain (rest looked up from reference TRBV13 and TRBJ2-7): AAGVIQSPRHLIKEKRETATLKCYPIPRHDTVYWYQQGPGQDPQFLISFYEKMQSDKGSIPDRFSAQQFSDYHSELNMSSLELGDSALYFCASSFSTSGAYEQYFGPGTRLTVT.

The CDR3 DNA reads as TGTGCCAGCAGTGCCCAGACGGTGGTAAAAGGCACCGGGGAGCTGTTTTTT. Protein: CASSAQTVVKGTGELFF. The rearrangement joins TRBV27 to TRBJ2-2; no clear D. CDR3 length: 17 amino acids. Deletions cut 5 bases from V and 4 bases from J, with 20 bases between. Germline assignment: CDR1 MNHEY and CDR2 SMNVEV (reference sequence).

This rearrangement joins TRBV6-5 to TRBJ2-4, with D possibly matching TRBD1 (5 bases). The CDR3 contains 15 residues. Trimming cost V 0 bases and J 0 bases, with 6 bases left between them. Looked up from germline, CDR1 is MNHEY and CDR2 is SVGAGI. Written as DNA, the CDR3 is TGTGCCAGCAGTTACTCAAGGGGAGCCAAAAACATTCAGTACTTC. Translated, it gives CASSYSRGAKNIQYF.

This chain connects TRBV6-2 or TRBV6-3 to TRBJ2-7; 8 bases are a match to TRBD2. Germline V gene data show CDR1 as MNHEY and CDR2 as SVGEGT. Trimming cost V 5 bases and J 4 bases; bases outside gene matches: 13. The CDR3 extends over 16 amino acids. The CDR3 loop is CASSQSSGSNRYEQYF. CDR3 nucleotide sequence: TGTGCCAGCAGTCAAAGCAGCGGGAGTAATCGTTACGAGCAGTACTTC.

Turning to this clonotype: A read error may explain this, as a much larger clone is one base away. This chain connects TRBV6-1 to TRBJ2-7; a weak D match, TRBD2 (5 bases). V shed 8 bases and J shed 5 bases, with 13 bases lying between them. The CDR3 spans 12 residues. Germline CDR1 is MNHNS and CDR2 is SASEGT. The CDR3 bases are TGTGCCAGCGGTAGAGGGTCCCACGAGCAGTACTTC. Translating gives CASGRGSHEQYF.

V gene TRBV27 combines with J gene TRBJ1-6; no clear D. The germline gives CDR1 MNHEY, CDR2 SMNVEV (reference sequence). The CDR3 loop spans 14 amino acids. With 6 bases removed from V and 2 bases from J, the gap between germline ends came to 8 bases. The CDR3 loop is CASSPTTYNSPLHF. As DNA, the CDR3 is TGTGCCAGCAGCCCCACAACCTATAATTCACCCCTCCACTTT.

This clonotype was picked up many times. This CDR3 is CASSGKVGTEAFF. The CDR3 coding sequence is TGTGCCAGCAGTGGGAAGGTCGGCACTGAAGCTTTCTTT. The chain employs TRBV6-1 and TRBJ1-1; D is unclear. Germline V gene lookup returns CDR1 MNHNS and CDR2 SASEGT. The CDR3 contains 13 residues. V shed 4 bases and J shed 4 bases, with 10 bases lying between them.

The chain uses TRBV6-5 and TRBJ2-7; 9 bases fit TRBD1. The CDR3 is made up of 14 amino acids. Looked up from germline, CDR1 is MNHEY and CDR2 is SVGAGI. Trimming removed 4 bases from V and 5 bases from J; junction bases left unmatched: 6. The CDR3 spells CASSFSGTGNEQYF. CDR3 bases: TGTGCCAGCAGTTTCTCGGGGACAGGGAACGAGCAGTACTTC.

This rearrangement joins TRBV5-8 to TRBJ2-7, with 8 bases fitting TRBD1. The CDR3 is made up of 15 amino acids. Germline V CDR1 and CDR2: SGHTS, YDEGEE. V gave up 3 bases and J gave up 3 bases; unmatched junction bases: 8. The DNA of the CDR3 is TGTGCCAGCAGCTACGCGGACAGGGAGGTCTACGAGCAGTACTTC. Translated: CASSYADREVYEQYF. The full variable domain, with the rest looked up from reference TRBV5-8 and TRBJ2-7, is EAGVTQSPTHLIKTRGQQATLRCSPISGHTSVYWYQQALGLGLQFLLWYDEGEERNRGNFPPRFSGRQFPNYSSELNVNALELEDSALYLCASSYADREVYEQYFGPGTRLTVT.

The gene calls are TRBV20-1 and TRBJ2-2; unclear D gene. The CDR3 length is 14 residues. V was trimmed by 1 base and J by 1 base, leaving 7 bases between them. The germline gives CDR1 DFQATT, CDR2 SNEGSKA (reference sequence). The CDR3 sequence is CSARGLENTGELFF. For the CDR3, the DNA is TGCAGTGCTAGAGGACTGGAGAACACCGGGGAGCTGTTTTTT.

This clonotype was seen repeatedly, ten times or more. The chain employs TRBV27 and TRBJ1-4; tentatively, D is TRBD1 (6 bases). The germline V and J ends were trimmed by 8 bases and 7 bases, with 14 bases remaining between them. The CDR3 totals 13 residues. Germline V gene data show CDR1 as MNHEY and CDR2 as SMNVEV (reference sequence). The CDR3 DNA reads TGTGCCAGCGCCTTCGGGGGGCGTGAAAAACTGTTTTTT. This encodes CASAFGGREKLFF.

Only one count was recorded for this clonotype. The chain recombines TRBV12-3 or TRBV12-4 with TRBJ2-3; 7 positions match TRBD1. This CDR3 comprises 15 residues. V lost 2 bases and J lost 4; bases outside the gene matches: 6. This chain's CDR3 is CASSLSGQGADTQYF. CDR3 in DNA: TGTGCCAGCAGTTTATCGGGGCAGGGGGCAGATACGCAGTATTTT.

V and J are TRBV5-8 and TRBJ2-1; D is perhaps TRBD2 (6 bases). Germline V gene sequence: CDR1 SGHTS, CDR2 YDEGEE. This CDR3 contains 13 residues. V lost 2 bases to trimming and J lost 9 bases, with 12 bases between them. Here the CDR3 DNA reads TGTGCCAGCAGCTTCGGGGTGGAGGGTGAGCAGTTCTTC. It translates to CASSFGVEGEQFF.

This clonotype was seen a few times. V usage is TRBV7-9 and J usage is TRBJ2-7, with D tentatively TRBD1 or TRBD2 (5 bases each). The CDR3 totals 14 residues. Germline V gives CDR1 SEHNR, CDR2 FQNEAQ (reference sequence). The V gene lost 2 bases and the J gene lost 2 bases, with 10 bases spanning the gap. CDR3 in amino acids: CASSLSGDAYEQYF. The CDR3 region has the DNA TGTGCCAGCAGCTTATCCGGGGACGCCTACGAGCAGTACTTC.

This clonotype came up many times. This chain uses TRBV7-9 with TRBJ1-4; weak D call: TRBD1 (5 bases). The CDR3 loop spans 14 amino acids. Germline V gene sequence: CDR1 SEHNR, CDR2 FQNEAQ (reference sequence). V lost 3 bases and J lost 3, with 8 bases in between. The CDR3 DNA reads TGTGCCAGCAGCTTCGGGGGTCCTAATGAAAAACTGTTTTTT. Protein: CASSFGGPNEKLFF.

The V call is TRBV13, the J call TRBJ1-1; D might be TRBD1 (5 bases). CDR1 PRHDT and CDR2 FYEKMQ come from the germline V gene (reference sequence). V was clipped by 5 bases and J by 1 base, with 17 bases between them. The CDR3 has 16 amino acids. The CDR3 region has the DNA TGTGCCAGCAGCCCGAGGGGTGAGGGAAGGAACACTGAAGCTTTCTTT. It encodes CASSPRGEGRNTEAFF.

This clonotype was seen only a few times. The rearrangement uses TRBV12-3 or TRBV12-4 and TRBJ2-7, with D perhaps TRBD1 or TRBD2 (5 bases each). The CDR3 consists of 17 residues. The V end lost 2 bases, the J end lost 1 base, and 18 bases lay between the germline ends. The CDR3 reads CASSLLQWGPPSYEQYF. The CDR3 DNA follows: TGTGCCAGCAGTTTACTTCAATGGGGACCTCCTTCCTACGAGCAGTACTTC.

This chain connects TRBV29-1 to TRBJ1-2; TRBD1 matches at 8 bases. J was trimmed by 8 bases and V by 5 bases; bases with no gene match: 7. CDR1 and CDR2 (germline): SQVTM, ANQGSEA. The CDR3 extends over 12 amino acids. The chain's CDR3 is CSVNQGARGYTF. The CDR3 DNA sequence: TGCAGCGTTAACCAGGGGGCGCGGGGCTACACCTTC.

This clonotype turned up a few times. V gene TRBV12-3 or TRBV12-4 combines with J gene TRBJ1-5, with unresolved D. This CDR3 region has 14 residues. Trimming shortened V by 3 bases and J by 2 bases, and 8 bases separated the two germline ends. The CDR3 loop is CASSLSSRNQPQHF. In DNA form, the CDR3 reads TGTGCCAGCAGTTTGAGCAGCCGCAATCAGCCCCAGCATTTT.

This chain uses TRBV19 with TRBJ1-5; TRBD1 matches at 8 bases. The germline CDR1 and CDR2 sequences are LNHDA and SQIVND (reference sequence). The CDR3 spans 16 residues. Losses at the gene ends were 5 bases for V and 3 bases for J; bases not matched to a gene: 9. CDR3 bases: TGTGCCAGTAGTCATAGACAGGGGTGGAACAATCAGCCCCAGCATTTT. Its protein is CASSHRQGWNNQPQHF.

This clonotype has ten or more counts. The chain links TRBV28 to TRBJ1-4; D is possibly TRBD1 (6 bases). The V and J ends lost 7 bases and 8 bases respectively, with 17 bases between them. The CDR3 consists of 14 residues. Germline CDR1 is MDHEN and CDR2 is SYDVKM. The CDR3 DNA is TGTGCCAGCACCATGACAGGAGGGGTGGAAAAACTGTTTTTT. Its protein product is CASTMTGGVEKLFF. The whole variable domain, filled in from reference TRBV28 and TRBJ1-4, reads DVKVTQSSRYLVKRTGEKVFLECVQDMDHENMFWYRQDPGLGLRLIYFSYDVKMKEKGDIPEGYSVSREKKERFSLILESASTNQTSMYLCASTMTGGVEKLFFGSGTQLSVL.

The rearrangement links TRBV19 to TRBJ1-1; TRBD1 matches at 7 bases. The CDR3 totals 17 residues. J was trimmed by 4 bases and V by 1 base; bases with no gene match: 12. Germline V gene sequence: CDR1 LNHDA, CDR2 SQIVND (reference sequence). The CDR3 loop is CASSIGTGGGTGTEAFF. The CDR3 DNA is TGTGCCAGTAGTATAGGGACAGGCGGGGGAACGGGCACTGAAGCTTTCTTT. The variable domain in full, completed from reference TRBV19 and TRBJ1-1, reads DGGITQSPKYLFRKEGQNVTLSCEQNLNHDAMYWYRQDPGQGLRLIYYSQIVNDFQKGDIAEGYSVSREKKESFPLTVTSAQKNPTAFYLCASSIGTGGGTGTEAFFGQGTRLTVV.

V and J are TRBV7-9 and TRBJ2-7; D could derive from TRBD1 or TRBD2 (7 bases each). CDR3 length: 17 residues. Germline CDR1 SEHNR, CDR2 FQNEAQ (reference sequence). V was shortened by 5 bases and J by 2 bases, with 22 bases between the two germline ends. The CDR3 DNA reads TGTGCCAGCAGCCCAACTACCGGGGGGACAGTTCCCTACGAGCAGTACTTC. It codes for CASSPTTGGTVPYEQYF.

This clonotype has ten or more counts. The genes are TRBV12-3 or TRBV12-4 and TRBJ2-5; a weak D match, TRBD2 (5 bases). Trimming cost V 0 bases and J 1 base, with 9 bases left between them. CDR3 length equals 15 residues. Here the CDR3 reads CASSLAWERQETQYF. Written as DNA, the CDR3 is TGTGCCAGCAGTTTAGCGTGGGAGCGCCAAGAGACCCAGTACTTC.